This is a list of T cell receptor beta chains from one sample in a study of cytomegalovirus exposure and HLA in healthy donors. Sequenced by immunoSEQ multiplex PCR; TCRdb stores in-frame clones only, minus some. The repertoire holds around 70,000 clones, roughly 88% seen once, with 2% in the top ten. Sequenced: PBMCs. These receptors came from a young woman in good health and CMV-seronegative. CDR3s leave out the opening cysteine and the closing phenylalanine or tryptophan. Each record gives: V gene, clone size, CDR3 length, CDR3 protein. Clone sizes are given selectively: once, few, many, or a class where the clone is expanded.

TRBV7-6	NA	12	ASSPGQGADIQY
TRBV18	NA	13	ASSRFDTSEGTQY
TRBV28	NA	13	ASSLPGTGFHEQY
TRBV6-5	NA	12	ASSYVAPYTEAF
TRBV5-1	NA	13	ASSTSGVGSYEQY
TRBV28	few	13	ASRPQGWSNEKLF
TRBV4-1	NA	11	ASSLSGAYEQY
TRBV6-1	few	14	ASSEAPGQGAEKLF
TRBV7-8	NA	14	ASSRRSVTSTDTQY
TRBV11-3	NA	12	ASSLGAGMDTQY
TRBV19	once	13	ASSMTGVGNQPQH
TRBV11-3	NA	14	ASSLGPLTVYNEQF
TRBV19	once	13	ASRGWREGNNEQF
TRBV9	NA	14	ASSVGTSGTGGELF
TRBV14	NA	10	ASSPGGNTIY
TRBV5-1	few	14	ASSPGGTVGGNTIY